This is a list of T cell receptor beta chains from one sample in a study of blood T cell repertoires in COVID-19. Data came from immunoSEQ multiplex PCR; TCRdb stores just in-frame clones and leaves some out. Altogether some 220,000 clones are present, 65% to 85% being singletons, with the ten largest covering 2.3%. The sequencing sample was made of peripheral blood. The receptors originated from an older woman with acute or convalescent COVID-19. The CDR3 runs from the conserved cysteine through the conserved F or W. A D gene is named only where the DNA matches it firmly. Rows give clone size only sometimes, using once, few, many, or a class for an expanded clone.

J: TRBJ1-1
D: .
V: TRBV2
size: .
CDR3: CASSEPIRSTEAFF
DNA: TGTGCCAGCAGTGAACCGATCAGAAGCACTGAAGCTTTCTTT

J: TRBJ1-4
D: .
V: TRBV7-9
size: .
CDR3: CASRDSQNEKLFF
DNA: TGTGCCAGCAGGGACAGTCAAAATGAAAAACTGTTTTTT

J: TRBJ2-1
D: TRBD1
V: TRBV27
size: .
CDR3: CASSRTGFYNEQFF
DNA: TGTGCCAGCAGTCGGACAGGGTTCTACAATGAGCAGTTCTTC

J: TRBJ2-1
D: .
V: TRBV6-2/TRBV6-3
size: .
CDR3: CASSMLSYNEQFF
DNA: TGTGCCAGCAGTATGTTATCCTACAATGAGCAGTTCTTC

J: TRBJ2-7
D: .
V: TRBV5-6
size: .
CDR3: CASSLTGEQYF
DNA: TGTGCCAGCAGCCTGACAGGCGAGCAGTACTTC

J: TRBJ2-7
D: .
V: TRBV11-2
size: .
CDR3: CASSLDRAGHSYEQYF
DNA: TGTGCCAGCAGCTTAGATCGGGCAGGGCACTCCTACGAGCAGTACTTC

J: TRBJ1-4
D: .
V: TRBV2
size: .
CDR3: CASSKTGSKEKLFF
DNA: TGTGCCAGCAGTAAGACAGGATCTAAGGAAAAACTGTTTTTT

J: TRBJ1-6
D: .
V: TRBV15
size: .
CDR3: CATSRDGGGTPLHF
DNA: TGTGCCACCAGCAGAGATGGGGGAGGTACACCCCTCCACTTT

J: TRBJ2-7
D: TRBD1
V: TRBV11-2
size: .
CDR3: CASSDWTGERAYEQYF
DNA: TGTGCCAGCAGCGACTGGACAGGGGAACGGGCTTACGAGCAGTACTTC

J: TRBJ2-5
D: TRBD2
V: TRBV11-3
size: .
CDR3: CASSYLAGGLETQYF
DNA: TGTGCCAGCAGCTATCTAGCGGGGGGGTTAGAGACCCAGTACTTC

J: TRBJ2-1
D: .
V: TRBV6-2/TRBV6-3
size: few
CDR3: CASSYPTGKLYNEQFF
DNA: TGTGCCAGCAGTTACCCGACAGGAAAATTATACAATGAGCAGTTCTTC

J: TRBJ2-3
D: TRBD2
V: TRBV6-2/TRBV6-3
size: .
CDR3: CASSYVRGGGASLDTQYF
DNA: TGTGCCAGCAGTTACGTGAGAGGCGGGGGGGCCTCACTAGATACGCAGTATTTT

J: TRBJ2-2
D: TRBD2
V: TRBV7-9
size: .
CDR3: CASSSKKGRGTNTGELFF
DNA: TGTGCCAGCAGCTCGAAAAAAGGGAGGGGTACGAACACCGGGGAGCTGTTTTTT

J: TRBJ1-5
D: .
V: TRBV27
size: .
CDR3: CASSSTGGNSNQPQHF
DNA: TGTGCCAGCAGTTCCACGGGGGGAAATAGCAATCAGCCCCAGCATTTT

J: TRBJ2-3
D: TRBD2
V: TRBV27
size: once
CDR3: CASSLAGGSTDTQYF
DNA: TGTGCCAGCAGTTTAGCCGGGGGGAGCACAGATACGCAGTATTTT

J: TRBJ1-5
D: .
V: TRBV2
size: .
CDR3: CASSEAPGQNQPQHF
DNA: TGTGCCAGCAGTGAAGCTCCGGGACAAAATCAGCCCCAGCATTTT

J: TRBJ2-7
D: .
V: TRBV21-1
size: .
CDR3: CASAKGGSSYEQYF
DNA: TGTGCCAGCGCGAAGGGGGGGAGCTCCTACGAGCAGTACTTC

J: TRBJ1-6
D: .
V: TRBV19
size: .
CDR3: CASSPETEMSPLHF
DNA: TGTGCCAGTAGTCCTGAGACAGAGATGTCACCCCTCCACTTT

J: TRBJ1-2
D: .
V: TRBV28
size: .
CDR3: CASSPRVYGYTF
DNA: TGTGCCAGCAGTCCCAGGGTTTATGGCTACACCTTC

J: TRBJ2-5
D: .
V: TRBV30
size: few
CDR3: CAWGLSVETQYF
DNA: TGTGCCTGGGGACTTTCCGTAGAGACCCAGTACTTC

J: TRBJ2-5
D: .
V: TRBV19
size: .
CDR3: CASSIARTAILETQYF
DNA: TGTGCCAGTAGTATAGCCCGGACAGCCATCCTTGAGACCCAGTACTTC

J: TRBJ1-2
D: .
V: TRBV18
size: .
CDR3: CASSPPAGYGYTF
DNA: TGTGCCAGCTCACCACCGGCCGGGTATGGCTACACCTTC

J: TRBJ1-3
D: .
V: TRBV29-1
size: once
CDR3: CSAAGGTGNTIYF
DNA: TGCAGCGCCGCGGGGGGGACTGGAAACACCATATATTTT

J: TRBJ1-2
D: .
V: TRBV6-1
size: few
CDR3: CASSERQAPPVYGYTF
DNA: TGTGCCAGCAGTGAGAGACAGGCCCCACCAGTCTATGGCTACACCTTC

J: TRBJ2-3
D: .
V: TRBV3-1/TRBV3-2
size: .
CDR3: CASSQGQGADTQYF
DNA: TGTGCCAGCAGCCAAGGTCAGGGCGCAGATACGCAGTATTTT

J: TRBJ1-2
D: TRBD1
V: TRBV9
size: once
CDR3: CASSDGTDYGYTF
DNA: TGTGCCAGCAGCGACGGGACAGACTATGGCTACACCTTC

J: TRBJ2-1
D: .
V: TRBV19
size: .
CDR3: CASSMYGLASSYNEQFF
DNA: TGTGCCAGTAGTATGTATGGCCTAGCGAGCTCCTACAATGAGCAGTTCTTC

J: TRBJ1-5
D: TRBD1
V: TRBV9
size: .
CDR3: CASSADGQEDQPQHF
DNA: TGTGCCAGCAGCGCCGACGGACAGGAAGATCAGCCCCAGCATTTT

J: TRBJ1-5
D: .
V: TRBV5-1
size: .
CDR3: CASSLGPSDSSNQPQHF
DNA: TGCGCCAGCAGCTTGGGGCCAAGTGACTCTAGCAATCAGCCCCAGCATTTT

J: TRBJ1-2
D: .
V: TRBV30
size: .
CDR3: CAWSPDRFYGYTF
DNA: TGTGCCTGGAGTCCTGACAGGTTCTATGGCTACACCTTC

J: TRBJ2-1
D: .
V: TRBV7-8
size: .
CDR3: CASSLRGSSSYNEQFF
DNA: TGTGCCAGCAGCTTAAGGGGCTCCAGCTCCTACAATGAGCAGTTCTTC

J: TRBJ2-5
D: TRBD1
V: TRBV18
size: .
CDR3: CASSPRGTGDVQETQYF
DNA: TGTGCCAGCTCACCTCGAGGGACAGGAGACGTTCAAGAGACCCAGTACTTC

J: TRBJ2-2
D: .
V: TRBV27
size: .
CDR3: CASSLSGTLAFRQNTGELFF
DNA: TGTGCCAGCAGTTTATCAGGGACTCTAGCGTTCAGACAGAACACCGGGGAGCTGTTTTTT

J: TRBJ1-6
D: .
V: TRBV2
size: .
CDR3: CASRKGEGSYNSPLHF
DNA: TGTGCCAGCAGGAAGGGGGAAGGGTCCTATAATTCACCCCTCCACTTT

J: TRBJ2-1
D: .
V: TRBV3-1/TRBV3-2
size: .
CDR3: CASSRPGTPYNEQFF
DNA: TGTGCCAGCAGCCGACCCGGGACACCCTACAATGAGCAGTTCTTC

J: TRBJ2-2
D: TRBD2
V: TRBV7-9
size: .
CDR3: CASSLGGPPGGPGELFF
DNA: TGTGCCAGCAGCTTAGGCGGGCCTCCGGGGGGTCCCGGGGAGCTGTTTTTT

J: TRBJ2-3
D: TRBD2
V: TRBV7-7
size: .
CDR3: CASSLLAEPGDTQYF
DNA: TGTGCCAGCAGCTTACTAGCGGAGCCCGGCGATACGCAGTATTTT

J: TRBJ2-1
D: .
V: TRBV3-1/TRBV3-2
size: .
CDR3: CASSHQSRNEQFF
DNA: TGTGCCAGCAGCCATCAATCGAGGAATGAGCAGTTCTTC

J: TRBJ2-3
D: TRBD2
V: TRBV10-3
size: .
CDR3: CAISESGGGDTQYF
DNA: TGTGCCATCAGTGAGAGCGGGGGGGGAGATACGCAGTATTTT

J: TRBJ1-2
D: .
V: TRBV6-2/TRBV6-3
size: .
CDR3: CASSSPRAVYGYTF
DNA: TGTGCCAGCAGTTCCCCCAGGGCTGTCTATGGCTACACCTTC

J: TRBJ2-2
D: TRBD2
V: TRBV7-9
size: .
CDR3: CASSHSGGLGGELFF
DNA: TGTGCCAGCAGCCACAGCGGGGGGCTCGGCGGGGAGCTGTTTTTT

J: TRBJ2-2
D: .
V: TRBV5-1
size: .
CDR3: CASQLTPGDTGELFF
DNA: TGCGCCAGCCAACTTACCCCCGGGGACACCGGGGAGCTGTTTTTT

J: TRBJ1-2
D: .
V: TRBV6-6
size: .
CDR3: CATGRTRGYGYTF
DNA: TGTGCCACCGGACGGACTCGGGGCTATGGCTACACCTTC

J: TRBJ1-3
D: .
V: TRBV7-2
size: few
CDR3: CASSYLGTNSGNTIYF
DNA: TGTGCCAGCAGCTATTTAGGGACAAACTCTGGAAACACCATATATTTT

J: TRBJ2-3
D: TRBD2
V: TRBV5-1
size: .
CDR3: CASSSALAGGRFSTDTQYF
DNA: TGCGCCAGCAGCTCTGCTCTAGCGGGGGGCCGATTTAGCACAGATACGCAGTATTTT

J: TRBJ1-2
D: TRBD1
V: TRBV19
size: .
CDR3: CASSNTGAGGYTF
DNA: TGTGCCAGTAGCAACACAGGGGCGGGTGGCTACACCTTC

J: TRBJ2-1
D: TRBD1
V: TRBV18
size: .
CDR3: CASSPPGTGMFF
DNA: TGTGCCAGCTCACCACCAGGGACAGGGATGTTCTTC

J: TRBJ2-6
D: TRBD1
V: TRBV5-1
size: .
CDR3: CASSLDRGAGANVLTF
DNA: TGCGCCAGCAGCCTGGACAGGGGGGCTGGGGCCAACGTCCTGACTTTC